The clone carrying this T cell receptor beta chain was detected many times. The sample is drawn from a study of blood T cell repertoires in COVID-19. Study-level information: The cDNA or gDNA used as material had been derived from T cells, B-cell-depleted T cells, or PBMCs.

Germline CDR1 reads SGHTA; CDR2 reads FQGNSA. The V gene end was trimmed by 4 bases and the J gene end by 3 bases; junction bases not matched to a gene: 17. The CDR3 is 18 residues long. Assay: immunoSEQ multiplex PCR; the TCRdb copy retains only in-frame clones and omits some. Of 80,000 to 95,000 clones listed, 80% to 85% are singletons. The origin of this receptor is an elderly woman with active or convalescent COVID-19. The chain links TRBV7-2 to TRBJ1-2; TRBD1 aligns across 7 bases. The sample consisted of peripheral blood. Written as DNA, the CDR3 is TGTGCCAGCAGCTCCCTCACCCTTCTTCGACAGGGATACTATGGCTACACCTTC. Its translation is CASSSLTLLRQGYYGYTF.